The rows below give T cell receptor beta chains drawn from one sample of a study of cytotoxic CD8 clonotypes in ibrutinib-treated CLL. Sequencing used immunoSEQ multiplex PCR; TCRdb keeps in-frame clones, though not all of them. The sample holds about 120,000 clones; 55% to 75% are singletons and the top ten take roughly 35%. Specimen: PBMCs, collected after 24 months of ibrutinib treatment. The receptor source for this set is a human donor with chronic lymphocytic leukemia. Both conserved end residues are part of each CDR3.

J gene,V gene,CDR3 protein
TRBJ2-1,TRBV6-1,CATDRGLTYNEQFF
TRBJ2-6,TRBV5-4,CATPVRGANVLTF
TRBJ1-2,TRBV7-8,CASSRTGDYGYTF
TRBJ2-2,TRBV5-1,CASSLAREYGELFF
TRBJ2-3,TRBV11-3,CASSLDRALDTQYF
TRBJ2-5,TRBV9,CASSGTSGGNQYF
TRBJ1-2,TRBV28,CGSRGQGGTRVGYTF
TRBJ1-1,TRBV7-6,CASRTTLQLNTEAFF
TRBJ2-7,TRBV5-1,CASSLTGPLYEQYF
TRBJ1-5,TRBV5-1,CASSLTGVNQPQHF
TRBJ1-2,TRBV4-1,CASSQEGTGVGGYTF
TRBJ2-3,TRBV6-1,CASSEVGSYTDTQYF
TRBJ2-3,TRBV5-1,CASSLALVGDTQYF
TRBJ1-1,TRBV6-5,CASSYAGNTEAFF
TRBJ2-5,TRBV29-1,CSVEADQGRETQYF
TRBJ2-1,TRBV9,CASSPGASGGFSSYNEQFF
TRBJ2-5,TRBV28,CASTTPGQGDQTQYF
TRBJ2-7,TRBV4-1,CASSRQQALGAYEQYF
TRBJ2-7,TRBV19,CASSSGTPYEQYF
TRBJ1-6,TRBV7-2,CASSLVGTTSPLHF
TRBJ2-3,TRBV7-2,CASSSTTDTQYF
TRBJ2-5,TRBV7-8,CASSLDGRREETQYF
TRBJ1-5,TRBV6-6,CASTSGTANQPQHF
TRBJ2-7,TRBV29-1,CSVEDPGRAPGEQYF
TRBJ1-1,TRBV5-6,CASSLVDRVSTEAFF
TRBJ2-2,TRBV27,CASSFTPFTTGGELFF
TRBJ1-3,TRBV5-1,CASSFSGGAGNTIYF
TRBJ2-3,TRBV4-2,CASSRGRTSGEDTQYF
TRBJ2-3,TRBV5-1,CASGVMTGSSDTQYF
TRBJ2-1,TRBV15,CATSGLAGKGNEQFF
TRBJ2-5,TRBV2,CASREGVGETQYF
TRBJ2-7,TRBV29-1,CSARGASYEQYF
TRBJ2-5,TRBV19,CASNRAGGSKETQYF
TRBJ2-7,TRBV5-1,CASSFFGEPNYEQYF
TRBJ2-7,TRBV6-1,CASRGQTGPTYEQYF
TRBJ2-5,TRBV19,CASSTFVSGGAFEEETQYF
TRBJ2-5,TRBV29-1,CSVGQETQYF
TRBJ1-1,TRBV30,CAWSEQVNTEAFF
TRBJ1-5,TRBV5-1,CASSFRGNQPQHF
TRBJ1-6,TRBV7-2,CASSLVGGYNSPLHF
TRBJ2-7,TRBV27,CASEELSGGSRNEQYF
TRBJ2-5,TRBV14,CASSQVGGASETQYF
TRBJ1-1,TRBV10-2,CASSVISDTEAFF
TRBJ1-2,TRBV6-5,CASSHRDSKYGYTF
TRBJ1-1,TRBV6-5,CASTGQGFTEAFF
TRBJ1-2,TRBV2,CASIGQGIVYGYTF
TRBJ1-5,TRBV7-9,CASSLDGPSNQPQHF
TRBJ2-7,TRBV28,CASSFRRDRGWF
TRBJ2-1,TRBV10-3,CAIRGMGAGQGGLDEQFF
TRBJ2-5,TRBV7-3,CASSSRLAGQETQYF
TRBJ1-1,TRBV20-1,CSAIPETEAFF
TRBJ1-2,TRBV28,CASSSQGFGNYGYTF
TRBJ2-7,TRBV7-2,CASSPWTSGGEQYF
TRBJ2-3,TRBV6-1,CASSEPGGRVNTQYF